This entry lists 2 T cell receptor beta chains sequenced from one sample in a study of T cells in Graves' hyperthyroidism and ophthalmopathy. The CDR3 regions of TCR beta were amplified from RNA transcripts. HTBI primers drove first-round RT-PCR of the TCR CDR3. TCRdb reprocessed the multiplex PCR reads with MiXCR, giving one entry per CDR3 protein. This table has about 560,000 distinct CDR3 sequences, approximately 15% appearing once. The sample was blood. Source of these receptors: a young woman with Graves' hyperthyroidism.

This clonotype was seen ten or more times. The V and J genes are TRBV6-1 and TRBJ2-1, with D possibly TRBD1 on 5 matching bases. From germline, CDR1 is MNHNS and CDR2 SASEGT. The CDR3 extends over 14 amino acids. V shed 5 bases and J shed 8 bases, with 16 bases lying between them. The CDR3 sequence: CASSYAGQGYEQFF. DNA for the CDR3: TGTGCCAGCAGTTACGCTGGGCAGGGTTATGAGCAGTTCTTC.

The chain links TRBV5-8 to TRBJ2-1, with 14 bases that match TRBD2. V shed 4 bases and J 9 bases; nucleotides not matched to a gene: 12. Germline CDR1 is SGHTS and CDR2 is YDEGEE. There are 17 residues in the CDR3. The CDR3 DNA reads as TGTGCCAGCAGCCCCTCCGGGACTAGCGGGGGAGGGGGTGAGCAGTTCTTC. The encoded protein is CASSPSGTSGGGGEQFF. The full variable domain, rest sourced from reference TRBV5-8 and TRBJ2-1, is EAGVTQSPTHLIKTRGQQATLRCSPISGHTSVYWYQQALGLGLQFLLWYDEGEERNRGNFPPRFSGRQFPNYSSELNVNALELEDSALYLCASSPSGTSGGGGEQFFGPGTRLTVL.